These T cell receptor beta chains were read from a single sample in a study of T cell repertoires in cytomegalovirus infection. The antigens for these receptors are not known. Via MiXCR, TCRdb re-called the reads, giving one row per CDR3 protein. Among about 920,000 distinct CDR3 sequences, around a third were seen once, and the ten largest hold over 12%. The material was cultured CD8+ T cells from PBMCs, obtained from culture after CMV antigen stimulation. All receptors come from a human donor in good health (CMV status not recorded). Some clones in this sample may be carry-over from other donors' samples. The CDR3 runs from the conserved cysteine through the conserved F or W. D genes are given only for firm matches. Clone size is given for some rows only: seen once, a few or many times, or a class if the clone is expanded.

v_gene: TRBV10-3
j_gene: TRBJ2-2
d_gene: .
abundance: .
CDR3nt: TGTGCCATCTTAGCGAAGACCGGGGAGCTGTTTTTT
CDR3aa: CAILAKTGELFF

v_gene: TRBV10-2
j_gene: TRBJ1-5
d_gene: .
abundance: .
CDR3nt: TGCGCCAGCAGGGGTGGGGGGGCCCAACAGCCCCAGCATTTT
CDR3aa: CASRGGGAQQPQHF

v_gene: TRBV10-2
j_gene: TRBJ2-4
d_gene: TRBD1
abundance: .
CDR3nt: TGCGCCAGCAGTGGTGGGACAGAGAGAGTTGACATTCAGTACTTC
CDR3aa: CASSGGTERVDIQYF

v_gene: TRBV4-2
j_gene: TRBJ1-5
d_gene: .
abundance: .
CDR3nt: TGTGCCAGCAGCCACCCTCGAGGGGGGACGGTGAGCAATCAGCCCCAGCATTTT
CDR3aa: CASSHPRGGTVSNQPQHF

v_gene: TRBV11-2
j_gene: TRBJ2-7
d_gene: .
abundance: .
CDR3nt: TGTGCCAGCAGCTTAGTGGTGTGGAGCGAGCAGTACTTC
CDR3aa: CASSLVVWSEQYF

v_gene: TRBV19
j_gene: TRBJ1-1
d_gene: .
abundance: .
CDR3nt: TGTGCCAGTAGTACATTGAACACTGAAGCTTTCTTT
CDR3aa: CASSTLNTEAFF

v_gene: TRBV7-9
j_gene: TRBJ1-1
d_gene: .
abundance: few
CDR3nt: TGTGCCAGCAGCTTAGCCGCGGGGCCGATCACTACTGAAGCTTTCTTT
CDR3aa: CASSLAAGPITTEAFF

v_gene: TRBV4-3
j_gene: TRBJ2-1
d_gene: TRBD1
abundance: few
CDR3nt: TGCGCCAGCAGCCAAGTACTCCCAGGGGGCACCTACAATGAGCAGTTCTTC
CDR3aa: CASSQVLPGGTYNEQFF

v_gene: TRBV9
j_gene: TRBJ2-3
d_gene: TRBD2
abundance: .
CDR3nt: TGTGCCAGCAGCGTGTACAGAGCGGGGCCCACAGATACGCAGTATTTT
CDR3aa: CASSVYRAGPTDTQYF

v_gene: TRBV7-6
j_gene: TRBJ2-5
d_gene: TRBD2
abundance: few
CDR3nt: TGTGCTAGCAGCGAAGCGGGGCAAGAGACCCAGTACTTC
CDR3aa: CASSEAGQETQYF

v_gene: TRBV15
j_gene: TRBJ1-4
d_gene: TRBD1
abundance: .
CDR3nt: TGTGCCACCAGCAGAGACAGGGGGCGCGGTGCTAATGAAAAACTGTTTTTT
CDR3aa: CATSRDRGRGANEKLFF

v_gene: TRBV18
j_gene: TRBJ2-4
d_gene: TRBD1
abundance: .
CDR3nt: TGTGCCAGCTCAACGGACAGGGAAGAAGAAAACATTCAGTACTTC
CDR3aa: CASSTDREEENIQYF

v_gene: TRBV6-5
j_gene: TRBJ1-2
d_gene: TRBD1
abundance: .
CDR3nt: TGTGCCAGCAGTTTATCGTGGACAGGGGTTAGCTATGGCTACACCTTC
CDR3aa: CASSLSWTGVSYGYTF

v_gene: TRBV27
j_gene: TRBJ2-7
d_gene: .
abundance: .
CDR3nt: TGTGCCGCCGGGGGTGCCCACTACGAGCAGTACTTC
CDR3aa: CAAGGAHYEQYF

v_gene: TRBV15
j_gene: TRBJ1-2
d_gene: .
abundance: .
CDR3nt: TGTGCCACCAGCTCCTTGACAGAGCCCAACTATGGCTACACCTTC
CDR3aa: CATSSLTEPNYGYTF

v_gene: TRBV4-3
j_gene: TRBJ1-2
d_gene: TRBD1
abundance: .
CDR3nt: TGCGCCAGCAGCCAAATGACAGGGTCTAGATATGGCTACACCTTC
CDR3aa: CASSQMTGSRYGYTF

v_gene: TRBV11-1
j_gene: TRBJ2-4
d_gene: TRBD2
abundance: .
CDR3nt: TGTGCCAGCAGCTTACGGGAGGGAGAAGCCAAAAACATTCAGTACTTC
CDR3aa: CASSLREGEAKNIQYF

v_gene: TRBV7-6
j_gene: TRBJ1-2
d_gene: TRBD1
abundance: few
CDR3nt: TGTGCCAGCAGTCCCTACCGGACAGGGGATTTTGGCTACACCTTC
CDR3aa: CASSPYRTGDFGYTF

v_gene: TRBV5-6
j_gene: TRBJ2-5
d_gene: TRBD1
abundance: .
CDR3nt: TGTGCCAGCAGCGGGGACAGGGAGACCCAGTACTTC
CDR3aa: CASSGDRETQYF

v_gene: TRBV7-8
j_gene: TRBJ1-4
d_gene: TRBD1
abundance: many
CDR3nt: TGTGCCAGCAGCCTCCGGGACAGGGTCTCAGAAAAACTGTTTTTT
CDR3aa: CASSLRDRVSEKLFF

v_gene: TRBV7-6
j_gene: TRBJ2-3
d_gene: .
abundance: few
CDR3nt: TGTGCCAGCACCCTTGGGGAGGCAGATACGCAGTATTTT
CDR3aa: CASTLGEADTQYF

v_gene: TRBV27
j_gene: TRBJ1-6
d_gene: .
abundance: .
CDR3nt: TGTGCCAGCAAGTATGGGTCCTATAATTCACCCCTCCACTTT
CDR3aa: CASKYGSYNSPLHF

v_gene: TRBV4-1
j_gene: TRBJ1-2
d_gene: .
abundance: .
CDR3nt: TGTGCCAGCAGCCAAGAAGGGACGGGGACCTATGGCTACACCTTC
CDR3aa: CASSQEGTGTYGYTF

v_gene: TRBV7-9
j_gene: TRBJ1-2
d_gene: TRBD1
abundance: .
CDR3nt: TGTGCCAGCAGCTCCGCAGGGACAGGGAAGGGCTACACCTTC
CDR3aa: CASSSAGTGKGYTF

v_gene: TRBV7-9
j_gene: TRBJ1-6
d_gene: .
abundance: .
CDR3nt: TGTGCCAGCAGTTGGGACCAGGACACCTATAATTCACCCCTCCACTTT
CDR3aa: CASSWDQDTYNSPLHF

v_gene: TRBV5-3
j_gene: TRBJ1-1
d_gene: .
abundance: .
CDR3nt: TGTGCCAGCAGCTTGGCGAATTGGGGTTGGGCCACTGAAGCTTTCTTT
CDR3aa: CASSLANWGWATEAFF

v_gene: TRBV7-9
j_gene: TRBJ2-5
d_gene: .
abundance: few
CDR3nt: TGTGCCAGCACCCCGAGGGACTCCCAAGAGACCCAGTACTTC
CDR3aa: CASTPRDSQETQYF

v_gene: TRBV7-9
j_gene: TRBJ2-7
d_gene: .
abundance: few
CDR3nt: TGTGCCAGCAGCTCCCCTTCGGGGTCCTACGAGCAGTACTTC
CDR3aa: CASSSPSGSYEQYF

v_gene: TRBV7-6
j_gene: TRBJ1-1
d_gene: TRBD1
abundance: many
CDR3nt: TGTGCCAGCAGCTCGCTGACAGGGGTGACTGAAGCTTTCTTT
CDR3aa: CASSSLTGVTEAFF

v_gene: TRBV4-1
j_gene: TRBJ1-6
d_gene: TRBD1
abundance: .
CDR3nt: TGCGCCAGCAGCCAATGGACAGGGGCCAATTCACCCCTCCACTTT
CDR3aa: CASSQWTGANSPLHF

v_gene: TRBV24-1
j_gene: TRBJ2-1
d_gene: .
abundance: many
CDR3nt: TGTGCCACCAGTGATTTGGGGGAGCTGGGGTCCTACAATGAGCAGTTCTTC
CDR3aa: CATSDLGELGSYNEQFF

v_gene: TRBV12-3/TRBV12-4
j_gene: TRBJ2-5
d_gene: .
abundance: once
CDR3nt: TGTGCCAGCAGTTTATATGGGCCTATACAGACCCAGTACTTC
CDR3aa: CASSLYGPIQTQYF

v_gene: TRBV27
j_gene: TRBJ1-4
d_gene: TRBD1
abundance: few
CDR3nt: TGTGCCAGCAGTTTGCTACAGGGGGCGAGTAGTCAACTGTTTTTT
CDR3aa: CASSLLQGASSQLFF

v_gene: TRBV4-1
j_gene: TRBJ2-3
d_gene: .
abundance: .
CDR3nt: TGCGCCAGCAGCCGGGACCGGGATACGCAGTATTTT
CDR3aa: CASSRDRDTQYF

v_gene: TRBV12-3/TRBV12-4
j_gene: TRBJ2-5
d_gene: TRBD2
abundance: .
CDR3nt: TGTGCCAGCAGTCCTATGGGACTAGCGGGGGGGCGAGAGACCCAGTACTTC
CDR3aa: CASSPMGLAGGRETQYF

v_gene: TRBV7-2
j_gene: TRBJ2-1
d_gene: .
abundance: many
CDR3nt: TGTGCCAGCAGCCCTGCTGCGAATGAGCAGTTCTTC
CDR3aa: CASSPAANEQFF

v_gene: TRBV7-9
j_gene: TRBJ2-1
d_gene: .
abundance: .
CDR3nt: TGTGCCAGCAGCTCCACAGGTTTTACAGGGTACAATGAGCAGTTCTTC
CDR3aa: CASSSTGFTGYNEQFF

v_gene: TRBV5-1
j_gene: TRBJ2-2
d_gene: .
abundance: once
CDR3nt: TGCGCCAGCAGCGATAACCCAGGTACCGGGGAGCTGTTTTTT
CDR3aa: CASSDNPGTGELFF

v_gene: TRBV7-6
j_gene: TRBJ1-1
d_gene: .
abundance: few
CDR3nt: TGTGCCAGCAGCTTAACTTGGTTTAAGGACACTGAAGCTTTCTTT
CDR3aa: CASSLTWFKDTEAFF

v_gene: TRBV27
j_gene: TRBJ2-1
d_gene: TRBD2
abundance: few
CDR3nt: TGTGCCAGCAGGACGGACGCGGGGGGTGAGCAGTTCTTC
CDR3aa: CASRTDAGGEQFF

v_gene: TRBV9
j_gene: TRBJ2-1
d_gene: TRBD2
abundance: .
CDR3nt: TGTGCCAGCAGCGGGGAGACTAGCGGGGGCGTTGCCTCCTACAATGAGCAGTTCTTC
CDR3aa: CASSGETSGGVASYNEQFF

v_gene: TRBV6-5
j_gene: TRBJ1-2
d_gene: .
abundance: few
CDR3nt: TGTGCCAGCAGTTACCCAGGGTACTATGGCTACACCTTC
CDR3aa: CASSYPGYYGYTF

v_gene: TRBV7-2
j_gene: TRBJ2-7
d_gene: TRBD2
abundance: many
CDR3nt: TGTGCCAGCAGCTTAGGTGGGGGGGCCTACGAGCAGTACTTC
CDR3aa: CASSLGGGAYEQYF

v_gene: TRBV7-6
j_gene: TRBJ2-3
d_gene: .
abundance: many
CDR3nt: TGTGCCAGCAGCGCCACGCCACTTACAGGGACAAGAAGCACAGATACGCAGTATTTT
CDR3aa: CASSATPLTGTRSTDTQYF

v_gene: TRBV9
j_gene: TRBJ1-2
d_gene: .
abundance: .
CDR3nt: TGTGCCAGCAGCCACTCCCGGGACGACTATGGCTACACCTTC
CDR3aa: CASSHSRDDYGYTF

v_gene: TRBV7-9
j_gene: TRBJ1-1
d_gene: .
abundance: .
CDR3nt: TGTGCCAGCAGCCACCCCGCCGGGAACACTGAAGCTTTCTTT
CDR3aa: CASSHPAGNTEAFF

v_gene: TRBV4-1
j_gene: TRBJ2-1
d_gene: .
abundance: .
CDR3nt: TGCGCCAGCAGCCAAGGACTCCAGAACTCCTACAATGAGCAGTTCTTC
CDR3aa: CASSQGLQNSYNEQFF

v_gene: TRBV19
j_gene: TRBJ1-1
d_gene: TRBD1
abundance: .
CDR3nt: TGTGCCAGTAGCCCGACAGGGCGGGACACTGAAGCTTTCTTT
CDR3aa: CASSPTGRDTEAFF

v_gene: TRBV7-6
j_gene: TRBJ2-7
d_gene: .
abundance: many
CDR3nt: TGTGCCAGCAGTCTAAGGATTGAGGGGTACTACGAGCAGTACTTC
CDR3aa: CASSLRIEGYYEQYF

v_gene: TRBV27
j_gene: TRBJ2-1
d_gene: .
abundance: few
CDR3nt: TGTGCCAGCGGGAGGGGGCCCCCCAATGAGCAGTTCTTC
CDR3aa: CASGRGPPNEQFF

v_gene: TRBV6-5
j_gene: TRBJ1-6
d_gene: TRBD1
abundance: few
CDR3nt: TGTGCCAGCAGTTACGGGGGGACAGGGGTGAATTCACCCCTCCACTTT
CDR3aa: CASSYGGTGVNSPLHF

v_gene: TRBV7-2
j_gene: TRBJ1-1
d_gene: .
abundance: many
CDR3nt: TGTGCCAGCAGCCCTCCGGCACGGCAGGGGTACACTGAAGCTTTCTTT
CDR3aa: CASSPPARQGYTEAFF

v_gene: TRBV4-3
j_gene: TRBJ2-1
d_gene: TRBD2
abundance: .
CDR3nt: TGCGCCAGCAGCCAAGGGCTTTTTATAGCGGGGGAGCCCTACAATGAGCAGTTCTTC
CDR3aa: CASSQGLFIAGEPYNEQFF

v_gene: TRBV6-5
j_gene: TRBJ2-2
d_gene: .
abundance: .
CDR3nt: TGTGCCAGCAGTTACTCTACTTGGACAGTTAACACCGGGGAGCTGTTTTTT
CDR3aa: CASSYSTWTVNTGELFF

v_gene: TRBV7-9
j_gene: TRBJ1-1
d_gene: .
abundance: many
CDR3nt: TGTGCCAGCAGCTTAGCGGAAGAAGCTTTCTTT
CDR3aa: CASSLAEEAFF

v_gene: TRBV27
j_gene: TRBJ2-7
d_gene: .
abundance: .
CDR3nt: TGTGCCAGCCACCCCCGGGGGCGCGTCCACGAGCAGTACTTC
CDR3aa: CASHPRGRVHEQYF

v_gene: TRBV19
j_gene: TRBJ1-1
d_gene: TRBD1
abundance: few
CDR3nt: TGTGCCAGTACCTCAGACAGGGGCTACACTGAAGCTTTCTTT
CDR3aa: CASTSDRGYTEAFF

v_gene: TRBV13
j_gene: TRBJ2-7
d_gene: TRBD1
abundance: .
CDR3nt: TGTGCCAGCAACCCGCCGGGACAGCATTCTTTCGAGCAGTACTTC
CDR3aa: CASNPPGQHSFEQYF

v_gene: TRBV27
j_gene: TRBJ2-1
d_gene: .
abundance: .
CDR3nt: TGTGCCACCGACCGCCTTCCTAAAACCTCCTACAATGAGCAGTTCTTC
CDR3aa: CATDRLPKTSYNEQFF

v_gene: TRBV20-1
j_gene: TRBJ1-6
d_gene: TRBD1
abundance: .
CDR3nt: TGCAGTGCTAGATCTAGGGCATTCCTGCCCTTCCGGGACAGGGCGAATTCACCCCTCCACTTT
CDR3aa: CSARSRAFLPFRDRANSPLHF